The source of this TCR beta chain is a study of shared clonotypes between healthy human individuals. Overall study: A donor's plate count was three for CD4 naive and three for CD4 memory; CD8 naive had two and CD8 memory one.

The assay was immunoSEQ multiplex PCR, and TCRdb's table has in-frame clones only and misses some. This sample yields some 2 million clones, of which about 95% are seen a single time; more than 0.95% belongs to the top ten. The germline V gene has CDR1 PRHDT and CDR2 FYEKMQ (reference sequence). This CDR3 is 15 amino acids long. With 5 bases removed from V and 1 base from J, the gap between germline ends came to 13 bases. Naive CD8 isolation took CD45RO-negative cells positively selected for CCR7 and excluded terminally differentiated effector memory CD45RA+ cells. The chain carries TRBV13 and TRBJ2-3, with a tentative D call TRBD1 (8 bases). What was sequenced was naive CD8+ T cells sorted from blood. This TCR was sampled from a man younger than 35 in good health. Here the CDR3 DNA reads TGTGCCAGCAGCGCACAGGGGGGGGGCACAGATACGCAGTATTTT. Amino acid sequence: CASSAQGGGTDTQYF.